Below, one TCR beta chain is given with its context. What it binds is not known. This sample stems from a study of graft-versus-host responses after intestinal transplantation. Overall study: Transplant recipients had multivisceral, liver-intestinal, or isolated intestinal grafts. The recipients all started with anti-thymocyte globulin induction and then took tacrolimus and steroids for 2 to 3 years.

Study-wide results and caveats: Some GvH clones appeared in ileal mucosa or blood before recipient bone marrow.

Deletions cut 3 bases from V and 2 bases from J, with 10 bases between. CDR1 LNHDA and CDR2 SQIVND come from the germline V gene (reference sequence). The CDR3 totals 15 residues. The assay was immunoSEQ multiplex PCR, and TCRdb's table has in-frame clones only and misses some. Found here are 140,000 or so clones, around 90% of them singletons; the top ten hold around 0.19%. This specimen was unstimulated CD4+ T cells sorted from spleen or lymph node cells, taken before intestinal transplant. The chain is built from TRBV19 and TRBJ1-4, with D hard to call. The TCR was taken from a human donor who received an intestinal transplant. The CDR3 region is CASSMRGGTNEKLFF. The CDR3, as DNA: TGTGCCAGTAGTATGAGAGGAGGGACTAATGAAAAACTGTTTTTT.